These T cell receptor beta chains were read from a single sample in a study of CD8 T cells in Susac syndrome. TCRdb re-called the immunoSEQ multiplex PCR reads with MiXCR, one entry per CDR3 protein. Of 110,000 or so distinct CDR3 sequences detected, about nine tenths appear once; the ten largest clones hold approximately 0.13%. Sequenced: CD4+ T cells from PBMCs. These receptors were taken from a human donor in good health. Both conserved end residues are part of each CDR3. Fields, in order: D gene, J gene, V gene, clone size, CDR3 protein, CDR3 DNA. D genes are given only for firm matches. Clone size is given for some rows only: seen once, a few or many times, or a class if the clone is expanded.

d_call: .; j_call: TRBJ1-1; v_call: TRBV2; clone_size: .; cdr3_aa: CASTSSWANTEAFF; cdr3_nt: TGTGCCAGCACCTCGTCGTGGGCGAACACTGAAGCTTTCTTT
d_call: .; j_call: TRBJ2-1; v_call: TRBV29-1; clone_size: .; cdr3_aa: CSVGSAGREQFF; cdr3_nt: TGCAGCGTTGGGTCAGCGGGCAGGGAGCAGTTCTTC
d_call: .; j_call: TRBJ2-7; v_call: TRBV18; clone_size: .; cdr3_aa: CASSPGAGASSYEQYF; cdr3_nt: TGTGCCAGCTCACCGGGCGCCGGGGCGAGCTCCTACGAGCAGTACTTC
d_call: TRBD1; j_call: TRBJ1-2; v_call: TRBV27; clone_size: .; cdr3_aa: CASSLNFDDRVMGYTF; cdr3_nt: TGTGCCAGCAGTTTAAACTTCGACGACAGGGTCATGGGCTACACCTTC
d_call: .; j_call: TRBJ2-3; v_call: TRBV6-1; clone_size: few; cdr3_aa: CASRPERWEGTDTQYF; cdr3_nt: TGTGCCAGCAGACCGGAGCGGTGGGAGGGCACAGATACGCAGTATTTT
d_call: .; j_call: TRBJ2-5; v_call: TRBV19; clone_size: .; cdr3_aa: CASSTSGGGETQYF; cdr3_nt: TGTGCCAGTAGTACTTCCGGTGGGGGAGAGACCCAGTACTTC
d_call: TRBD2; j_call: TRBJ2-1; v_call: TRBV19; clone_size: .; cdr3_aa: CASRFSGGAKNNEQFF; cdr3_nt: TGTGCCAGTAGATTTAGCGGGGGGGCTAAAAACAATGAGCAGTTCTTC
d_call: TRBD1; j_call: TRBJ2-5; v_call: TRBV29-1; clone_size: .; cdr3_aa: CSGWAGTGASSRYF; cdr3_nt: TGCAGCGGATGGGCCGGGACAGGGGCGTCCTCAAGGTACTTC
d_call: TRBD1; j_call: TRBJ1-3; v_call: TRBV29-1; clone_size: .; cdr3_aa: CSVVTGVSGNTIYF; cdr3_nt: TGCAGCGTTGTTACAGGGGTTTCTGGAAACACCATATATTTT
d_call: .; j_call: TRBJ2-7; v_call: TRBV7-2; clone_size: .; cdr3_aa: CASSLGREQYF; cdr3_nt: TGTGCCAGCAGCTTAGGAAGAGAGCAGTACTTC
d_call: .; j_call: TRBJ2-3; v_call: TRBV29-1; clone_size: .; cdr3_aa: CSVEGQIDTDTQYF; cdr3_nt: TGCAGCGTTGAAGGGCAGATTGACACAGATACGCAGTATTTT
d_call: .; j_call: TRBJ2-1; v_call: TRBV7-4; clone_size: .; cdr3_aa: CASSLDSLYNEQFF; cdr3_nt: TGTGCCAGCAGCTTAGATTCGTTGTACAATGAGCAGTTCTTC
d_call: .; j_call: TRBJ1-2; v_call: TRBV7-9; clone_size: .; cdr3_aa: CASSPQRGAGYTF; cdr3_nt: TGTGCCAGCAGCCCCCAACGTGGAGCCGGCTACACCTTC
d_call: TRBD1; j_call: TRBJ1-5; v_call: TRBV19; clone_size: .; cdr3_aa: CASAGTGGLQPQHF; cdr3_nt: TGTGCCAGTGCCGGGACAGGGGGCCTTCAGCCCCAGCATTTT
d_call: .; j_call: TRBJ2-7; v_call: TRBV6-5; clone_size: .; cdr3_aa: CASRGTPTGYEQYF; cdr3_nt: TGTGCCAGCAGAGGGACACCGACCGGCTACGAGCAGTACTTC
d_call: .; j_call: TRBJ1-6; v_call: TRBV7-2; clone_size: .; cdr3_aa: CASSAPLPRGSPLHF; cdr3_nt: TGTGCCAGCAGCGCCCCACTTCCCCGCGGGTCACCCCTCCACTTT
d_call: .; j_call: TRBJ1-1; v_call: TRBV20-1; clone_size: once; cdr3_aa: CSAGLLNTEAFF; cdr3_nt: TGCAGTGCCGGACTGTTGAACACTGAAGCTTTCTTT
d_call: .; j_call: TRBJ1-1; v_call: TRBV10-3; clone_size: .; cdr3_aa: CAIRKELWGTLNTEAFF; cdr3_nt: TGTGCCATCAGGAAGGAGCTTTGGGGCACGTTGAACACTGAAGCTTTCTTT
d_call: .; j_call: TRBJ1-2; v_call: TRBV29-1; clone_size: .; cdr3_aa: CSVGRREANYGYTF; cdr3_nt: TGCAGCGTTGGTCGCAGGGAAGCTAACTATGGCTACACCTTC
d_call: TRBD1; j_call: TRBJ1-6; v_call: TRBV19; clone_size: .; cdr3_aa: CASRPGQVGNSPLHF; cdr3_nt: TGTGCCAGTAGACCTGGACAGGTCGGCAATTCACCCCTCCACTTT
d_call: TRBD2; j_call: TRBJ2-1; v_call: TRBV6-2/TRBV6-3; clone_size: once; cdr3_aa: CASSTSGAYNEQFF; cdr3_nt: TGTGCCAGCAGTACTAGCGGGGCTTACAATGAGCAGTTCTTC
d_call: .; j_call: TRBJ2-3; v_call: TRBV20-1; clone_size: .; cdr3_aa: CSARTGTTSTDTQYF; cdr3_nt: TGCAGTGCTCGGACGGGGACAACTAGCACAGATACGCAGTATTTT
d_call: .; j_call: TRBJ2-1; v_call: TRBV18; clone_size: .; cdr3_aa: CASSPGNEQFF; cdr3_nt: TGTGCCAGCTCCCCGGGCAATGAGCAGTTCTTC
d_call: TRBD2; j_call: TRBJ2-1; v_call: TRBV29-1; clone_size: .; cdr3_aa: CSVKGGTSTFF; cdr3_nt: TGCAGCGTTAAGGGTGGGACTAGTACGTTCTTC
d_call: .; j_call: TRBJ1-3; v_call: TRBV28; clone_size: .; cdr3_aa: CASSFDGGNTIYF; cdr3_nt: TGTGCCAGCAGTTTCGACGGTGGAAACACCATATATTTT
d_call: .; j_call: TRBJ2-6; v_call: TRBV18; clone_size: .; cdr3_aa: CASSEFWGSGANVLTF; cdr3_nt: TGTGCCAGCTCAGAGTTCTGGGGCTCTGGGGCCAACGTCCTGACTTTC
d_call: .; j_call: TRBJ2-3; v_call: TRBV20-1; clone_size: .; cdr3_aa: CSARDAQGTDTQYF; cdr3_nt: TGCAGTGCTAGAGATGCCCAGGGCACAGATACGCAGTATTTT
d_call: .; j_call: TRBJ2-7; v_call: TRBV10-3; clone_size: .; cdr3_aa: CAIMARPDHEQYF; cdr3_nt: TGTGCCATCATGGCCAGACCTGACCACGAGCAGTACTTC
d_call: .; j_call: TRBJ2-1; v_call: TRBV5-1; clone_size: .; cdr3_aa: CASSLQTQNEQFF; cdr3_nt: TGCGCCAGCAGCTTGCAGACACAGAATGAGCAGTTCTTC
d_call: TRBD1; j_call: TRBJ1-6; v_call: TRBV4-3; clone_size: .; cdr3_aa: CASSQGQGDLYNSPLHF; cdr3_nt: TGCGCCAGCAGCCAAGGACAGGGCGACCTTTATAATTCACCCCTCCACTTT
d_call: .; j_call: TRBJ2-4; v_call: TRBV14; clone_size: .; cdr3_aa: CASSQEEATDIQYF; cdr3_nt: TGTGCCAGCAGCCAAGAAGAGGCCACGGACATTCAGTACTTC
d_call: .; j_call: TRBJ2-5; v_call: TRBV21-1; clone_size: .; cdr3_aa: CASSVDGEETQYF; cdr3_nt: TGTGCCAGCAGCGTGGACGGCGAAGAGACCCAGTACTTC
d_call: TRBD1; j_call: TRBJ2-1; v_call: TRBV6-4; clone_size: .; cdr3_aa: CASSTRTGASARISYNEQFF; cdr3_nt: TGTGCCAGCAGTACCAGGACAGGGGCATCGGCGCGGATCTCCTACAATGAGCAGTTCTTC
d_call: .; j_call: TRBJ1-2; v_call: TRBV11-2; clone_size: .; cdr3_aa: CASSLEPGSNYGYTF; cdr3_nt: TGTGCCAGCAGCTTAGAACCAGGATCTAACTATGGCTACACCTTC
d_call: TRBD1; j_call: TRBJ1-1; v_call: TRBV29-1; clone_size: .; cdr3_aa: CSDRGNTEAFF; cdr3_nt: TGCAGCGACAGGGGGAACACTGAAGCTTTCTTT
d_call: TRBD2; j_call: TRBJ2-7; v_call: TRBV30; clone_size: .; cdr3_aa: CASRSGTSSYEQYF; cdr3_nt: TGTGCCTCCCGATCCGGGACTAGCTCCTACGAGCAGTACTTC
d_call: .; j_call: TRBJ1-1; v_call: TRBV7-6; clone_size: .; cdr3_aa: CASSPGRTQNTEAFF; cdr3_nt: TGTGCCAGCAGCCCGGGACGGACTCAGAACACTGAAGCTTTCTTT
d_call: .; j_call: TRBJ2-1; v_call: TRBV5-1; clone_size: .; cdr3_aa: CASSLAGGPDNEQFF; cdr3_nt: TGCGCCAGCAGCTTGGCGGGGGGCCCGGACAATGAGCAGTTCTTC
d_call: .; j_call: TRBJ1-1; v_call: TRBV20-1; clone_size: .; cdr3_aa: CSGDGLMNTEVFF; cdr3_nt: TGCAGCGGGGACGGACTTATGAACACTGAAGTTTTCTTT
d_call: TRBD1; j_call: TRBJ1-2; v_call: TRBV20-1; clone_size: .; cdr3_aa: CSASPGGNNYGYTF; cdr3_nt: TGCAGTGCTAGTCCAGGGGGAAACAACTATGGCTACACCTTC
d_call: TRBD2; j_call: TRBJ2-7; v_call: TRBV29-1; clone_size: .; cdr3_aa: CSVEEGGYEQYF; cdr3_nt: TGCAGCGTTGAAGAGGGGGGGTACGAGCAGTACTTC